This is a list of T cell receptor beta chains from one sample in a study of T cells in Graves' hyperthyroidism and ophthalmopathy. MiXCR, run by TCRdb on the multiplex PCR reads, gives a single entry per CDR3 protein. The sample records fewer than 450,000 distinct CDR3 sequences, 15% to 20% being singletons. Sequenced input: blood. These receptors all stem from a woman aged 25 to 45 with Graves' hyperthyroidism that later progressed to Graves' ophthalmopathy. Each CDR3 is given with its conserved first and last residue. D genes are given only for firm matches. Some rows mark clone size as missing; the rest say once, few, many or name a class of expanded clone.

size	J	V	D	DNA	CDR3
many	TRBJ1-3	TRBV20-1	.	TGCAGTGCTAGAGTCTTCTCTGGAAACACCATATATTTT	CSARVFSGNTIYF
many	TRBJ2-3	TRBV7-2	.	TGTGCCAGCAGCTTAGATGGACGGCGAGATACGCAGTATTTT	CASSLDGRRDTQYF
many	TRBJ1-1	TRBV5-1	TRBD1	TGCGCCAGCAGCTTGGGACAGGGGTTAAGCACTGAAGCTTTCTTT	CASSLGQGLSTEAFF
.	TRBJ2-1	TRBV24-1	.	TGTGCCACCAGTGATGCCGGGAGACCGAAATACAATGAGCAGTTCTTC	CATSDAGRPKYNEQFF
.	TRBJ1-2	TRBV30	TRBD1	TGTGCCTGGAGCCATCGACAGGGTCAATACCATGGCTACACCTTC	CAWSHRQGQYHGYTF
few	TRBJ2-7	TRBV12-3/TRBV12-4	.	TGTGCCAGCAGTTTATTCATCGGGTCCTCCTACGAGCAGTACTTC	CASSLFIGSSYEQYF
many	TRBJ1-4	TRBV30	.	TGTGCCTGGAGGGACAGTGGTGAAAAACTGTTTTTT	CAWRDSGEKLFF
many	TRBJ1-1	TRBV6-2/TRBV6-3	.	TGTGCCAGCAGTTACTCGCTCAGGTCCACTGAAGCTTTCTTT	CASSYSLRSTEAFF
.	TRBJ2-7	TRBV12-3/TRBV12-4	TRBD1	TGTGCCAGCAGGACAGGGACGTCCGAGCAGTACTTC	CASRTGTSEQYF
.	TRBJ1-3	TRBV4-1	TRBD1	TGCGCCAGCAGCCAAGAGCCCCAGGGGGCGTTCGGAAACACCATATATTTT	CASSQEPQGAFGNTIYF
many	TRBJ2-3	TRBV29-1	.	TGCAGCGTTGAAGATCCGAACAGGTCCCCAGATACGCAGTATTTT	CSVEDPNRSPDTQYF
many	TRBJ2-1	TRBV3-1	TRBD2	TGTGCCAGCAGCCAAGCCCGACTAGCGGGGGGGCCCCGGGAGCAGTTCTTC	CASSQARLAGGPREQFF
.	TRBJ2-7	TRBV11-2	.	TGTGCCAGCAGCTTCGGGGAGGCCGAGCAGTACTTC	CASSFGEAEQYF
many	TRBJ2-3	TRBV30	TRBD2	TGTGCCTGGACCGGGACTAGCGACACAGATACGCAGTATTTT	CAWTGTSDTDTQYF
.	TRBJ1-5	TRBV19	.	TGTGCCAGTACAAGGGGCAGGATTAGCAATCAGCCCCAGCATTTT	CASTRGRISNQPQHF
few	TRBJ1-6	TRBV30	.	TGTGCCTGGAGTGTATTCGGGGATAATTCACCCCTCCACTTT	CAWSVFGDNSPLHF
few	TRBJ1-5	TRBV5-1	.	TGCGCCAGCAGCTTGATGTTCGGGGTTGAGCCCCAGCATTTT	CASSLMFGVEPQHF
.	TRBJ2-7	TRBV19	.	TGTGCCAGTAGTATAGGAGGGGGGACCTCCTACGAGCAGTACTTC	CASSIGGGTSYEQYF
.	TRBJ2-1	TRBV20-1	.	TGCAGTGCTAGAGAATTAGCCGACAATGAGCAGTTCTTC	CSARELADNEQFF
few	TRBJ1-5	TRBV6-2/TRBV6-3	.	TGTGCCAGCAGTTACTCAGTTAGCAATCAGCCCCAGCATTTT	CASSYSVSNQPQHF
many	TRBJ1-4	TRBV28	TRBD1	TGTGCCAGCAGTTGGAATCCGGGACAGAGGAATGAAAAACTGTTTTTT	CASSWNPGQRNEKLFF
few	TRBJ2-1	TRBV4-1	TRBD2	TGCGCCAGCAGCCAAGCTAGCGGGAAGAGCTCCTACAATGAGCAGTTCTTC	CASSQASGKSSYNEQFF
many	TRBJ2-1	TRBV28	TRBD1	TGTGCCAGCAGGGCGGGACAGGGGCCCCTGGGATCCTACAATGAGCAGTTCTTC	CASRAGQGPLGSYNEQFF
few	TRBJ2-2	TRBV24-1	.	TGTGCCACCAGTGATTTAGGTTGGGGGGACCCCACCGGGGAGCTGTTTTTT	CATSDLGWGDPTGELFF
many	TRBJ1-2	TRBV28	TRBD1	TGTGCCAGCAGTTCAGGACGGGACAGGAAAGGCTACACCTTC	CASSSGRDRKGYTF
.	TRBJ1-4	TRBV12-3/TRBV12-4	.	TGTGCCAGCACCGCGACGGGGCAGGGAAATGAAAAACTGTTTTTT	CASTATGQGNEKLFF
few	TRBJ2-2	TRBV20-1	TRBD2	TGCAGTGCGGCGGGAGAGAACACCGGGGAGCTGTTTTTT	CSAAGENTGELFF
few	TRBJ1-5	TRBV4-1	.	TGCGCCAGCAGCCAAGGGCCGGAACGGCCCCAGCATTTT	CASSQGPERPQHF
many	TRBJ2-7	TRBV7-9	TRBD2	TGTGCCAGCAGCCACGAGACTAGCGGTAGCCACGAGCAGTACTTC	CASSHETSGSHEQYF
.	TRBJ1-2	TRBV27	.	TGTGCCAGCAGTTTTCGCCCGCCTCCCGACGGTGGCTACACCTTC	CASSFRPPPDGGYTF
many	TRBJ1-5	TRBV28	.	TGTGCCAGCAGCTCTTTGGCCGGGAATAGCAATCAGCCCCAGCATTTT	CASSSLAGNSNQPQHF
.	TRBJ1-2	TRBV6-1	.	TGTGCCAGCAGTGAAGGCGCGGCAGGGACGTATGGCTACACCTTC	CASSEGAAGTYGYTF
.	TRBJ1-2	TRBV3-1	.	TGTGCCAGCAGCCAAGAAGGAACCTATGGCTACACCTTC	CASSQEGTYGYTF
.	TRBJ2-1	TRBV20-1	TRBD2	TGCAGTGCTAAGGGACTAGCGGGAGTCGGGTGGAGCGATGAGCAGTTCTTC	CSAKGLAGVGWSDEQFF
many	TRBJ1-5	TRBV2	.	TGTGCCAGCAAAGAAGGCGGGCAGCCCCAGCATTTT	CASKEGGQPQHF
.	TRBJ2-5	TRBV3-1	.	TGTGCCAGCAGCCCCCTAGCTCAAGAGACCCAGTACTTC	CASSPLAQETQYF
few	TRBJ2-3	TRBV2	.	TGTGCCGGGGGGTACAGGGGCAATCCCCCAGATACGCAGTATTTT	CAGGYRGNPPDTQYF
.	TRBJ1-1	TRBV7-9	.	TGTGCCAGCAGCCCTAGGAATACGGGGCCGAGAAACACTGAAGCTTTCTTT	CASSPRNTGPRNTEAFF
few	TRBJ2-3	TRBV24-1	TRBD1	TGTGCCACCAGTGAGGCGTCCGGGACAGGGTGGTCAGATACGCAGTATTTT	CATSEASGTGWSDTQYF
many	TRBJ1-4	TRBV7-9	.	TGTGCCAGCAGGTCTACAGGCGCAACTAATGAAAAACTGTTTTTT	CASRSTGATNEKLFF
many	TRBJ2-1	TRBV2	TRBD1	TGTGCCAGCACCAAGACAGGGGTTCTTGATAGTCTACCAAACAATGAGCAGTTCTTC	CASTKTGVLDSLPNNEQFF
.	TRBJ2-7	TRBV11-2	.	TGTGCCAGCAGCTTAAGGCTGCTTGAGAGCGGGCTCTACGAGCAGTACTTC	CASSLRLLESGLYEQYF
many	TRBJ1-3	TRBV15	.	TGTGCCACCAGCAGTGTGGAGACGTTGTCTGGAAACACCATATATTTT	CATSSVETLSGNTIYF
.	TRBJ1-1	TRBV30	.	TGTGCCCTCTTACCCATGAACACTGAAGCTTTCTTT	CALLPMNTEAFF
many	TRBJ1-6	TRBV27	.	TGTGCCAGCAGTTTGAACAGGGCTTCACCCCTCCACTTT	CASSLNRASPLHF
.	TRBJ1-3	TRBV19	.	TGTGCCACCACACAGCCCAACTCTGGAAGCACCATATATTTT	CATTQPNSGSTIYF
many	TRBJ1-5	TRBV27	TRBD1	TGTGCCAGCAGTCAGAGGGGGCTAGGTCAGCCCCAGCATTTT	CASSQRGLGQPQHF
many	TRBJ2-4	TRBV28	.	TGTGCCAGCAGTTCGGGGGACCGTCTAATTCAGTACTTC	CASSSGDRLIQYF
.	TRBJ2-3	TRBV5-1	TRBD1	TGCGCCAGCAGCTTGCTCGACAGGGGCCGGAGCACAGATACGCAGTATTTT	CASSLLDRGRSTDTQYF
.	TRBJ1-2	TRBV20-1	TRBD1	TGCAGTGCCAACACCGGGACAGGGGGCGGCGGGGTTTTCGGCTACACCTTC	CSANTGTGGGGVFGYTF
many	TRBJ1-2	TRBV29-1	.	TGCAGCGTTCGGATCTATGGCTACACCTTC	CSVRIYGYTF
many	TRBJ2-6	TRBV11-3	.	TGTGCCAGCAGCTCAGGACTCTCTGGGGCCAACGTCCTGACTTTC	CASSSGLSGANVLTF
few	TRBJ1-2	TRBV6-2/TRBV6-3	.	TGTGCCAGCAGTCGCGGGGTAGGCTCTGGCTACACCTTC	CASSRGVGSGYTF